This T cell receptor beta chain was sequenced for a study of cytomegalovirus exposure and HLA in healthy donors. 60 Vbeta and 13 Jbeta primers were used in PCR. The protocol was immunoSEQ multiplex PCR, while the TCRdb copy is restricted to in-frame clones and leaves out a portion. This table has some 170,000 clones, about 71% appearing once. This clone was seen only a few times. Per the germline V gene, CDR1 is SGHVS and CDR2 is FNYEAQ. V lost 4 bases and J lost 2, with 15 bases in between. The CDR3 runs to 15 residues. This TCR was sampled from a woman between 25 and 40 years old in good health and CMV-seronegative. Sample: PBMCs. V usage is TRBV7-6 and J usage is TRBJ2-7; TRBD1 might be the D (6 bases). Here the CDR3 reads CASSSHRVKTYEQYF. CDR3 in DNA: TGTGCCAGCAGCTCTCACAGGGTTAAAACCTACGAGCAGTACTTC.